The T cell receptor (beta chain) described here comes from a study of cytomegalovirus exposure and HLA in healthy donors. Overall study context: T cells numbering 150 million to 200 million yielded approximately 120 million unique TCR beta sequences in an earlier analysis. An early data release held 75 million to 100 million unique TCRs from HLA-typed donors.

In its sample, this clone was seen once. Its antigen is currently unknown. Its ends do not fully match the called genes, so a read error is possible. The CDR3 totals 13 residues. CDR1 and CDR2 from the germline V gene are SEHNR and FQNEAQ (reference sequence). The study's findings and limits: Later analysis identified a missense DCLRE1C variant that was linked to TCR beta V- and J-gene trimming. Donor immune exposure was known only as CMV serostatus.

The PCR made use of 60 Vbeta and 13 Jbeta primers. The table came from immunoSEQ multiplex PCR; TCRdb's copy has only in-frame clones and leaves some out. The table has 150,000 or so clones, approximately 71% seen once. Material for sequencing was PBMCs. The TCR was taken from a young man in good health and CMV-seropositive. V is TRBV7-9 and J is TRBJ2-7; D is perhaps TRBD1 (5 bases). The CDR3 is CSSSFAQGNEQYF. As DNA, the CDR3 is TGTTCCAGCAGCTTCGCCCAGGGAAACGAGCAGTACTTC.